The source of this T cell receptor beta chain is a study of T cell responses to AZD1222 COVID-19 vaccine. Study-wide results and limits: Most donors were white British, females outnumbered males, and clonal diversity was possibly underestimated. Baseline seropositives among AZD1222 recipients totaled only 5 to 7.

Germline CDR1 is MDHEN and CDR2 is SYDVKM. The V end was cut by 5 bases, the J end by 0 bases, with 11 bases between. CDR3 length: 14 amino acids. A single count supports this clone. What it binds is not known. Measured with immunoSEQ multiplex PCR; TCRdb has only the in-frame clones, and not every one. The repertoire holds roughly 91,000 clones, about 88% seen once, with 3% in the top ten. The chain carries TRBV28 and TRBJ2-7; D may be TRBD1 (6 bases). Sequencing was performed on peripheral blood, taken on day 0 of AZD1222 vaccination. The clonotype comes from an adult in good health. CDR3 in amino acids: CASSPGQNSYEQYF. CDR3 in DNA: TGTGCCAGCAGTCCCGGACAGAACTCCTACGAGCAGTACTTC.